Listed here are 4 T cell receptor beta chains from one sample, sequenced in a study of blood T cell repertoires in COVID-19. TCRdb's copy holds only in-frame clones and misses some; the assay was immunoSEQ multiplex PCR. The table has roughly 70,000 clones, around 88% seen once; the top ten hold approximately 20%. The specimen was peripheral blood. The receptors come from a woman older than 75 with acute or convalescent COVID-19.

This rearrangement joins TRBV7-2 to TRBJ1-1, with no clear D. Trimming took off 2 bases at V and 5 bases at J, with 15 bases between the two ends. Germline V CDR1 and CDR2: SGHTA, FQGNSA. The length of the CDR3 is 15 residues. The CDR3 DNA is TGTGCCAGCAGCTTAATCGCGGGCTTGCGAACTGAAGCTTTCTTT. Its translation: CASSLIAGLRTEAFF.

The chain uses TRBV24-1 and TRBJ1-4, with 8 bases identical to TRBD1. This CDR3 spans 16 amino acids. V lost 2 bases and J lost 7; bases outside the gene matches: 8. The germline V gene has CDR1 KGHDR and CDR2 SFDVKD. CDR3 DNA: TGTGCCACCAGTGATTCAGGCAGGGGGCAACGTGAAAAACTGTTTTTT. As protein: CATSDSGRGQREKLFF.

In its sample, this clone was seen a few times. The V gene is TRBV5-6, the J gene TRBJ1-6; 9 nucleotides match TRBD1. This CDR3 is 13 amino acids long. The germline gives CDR1 SGHDT, CDR2 YYEEEE. With 6 bases clipped from V and 9 bases from J, the junction kept 4 bases outside the gene matches. The CDR3, as DNA: TGTGCCAGCATGGGACAGGGAGCTTCACCCCTCCACTTT. Translated, it gives CASMGQGASPLHF.

The V gene is TRBV12-3 or TRBV12-4, the J gene TRBJ2-1; D is undetermined. V gave up 5 bases and J gave up 11 bases, with 13 bases separating them. The CDR3 spans 12 residues. The CDR3 region is CASSPAAFQQFF. The CDR3 region has the DNA TGTGCCAGCAGTCCCGCGGCATTTCAGCAGTTCTTC.